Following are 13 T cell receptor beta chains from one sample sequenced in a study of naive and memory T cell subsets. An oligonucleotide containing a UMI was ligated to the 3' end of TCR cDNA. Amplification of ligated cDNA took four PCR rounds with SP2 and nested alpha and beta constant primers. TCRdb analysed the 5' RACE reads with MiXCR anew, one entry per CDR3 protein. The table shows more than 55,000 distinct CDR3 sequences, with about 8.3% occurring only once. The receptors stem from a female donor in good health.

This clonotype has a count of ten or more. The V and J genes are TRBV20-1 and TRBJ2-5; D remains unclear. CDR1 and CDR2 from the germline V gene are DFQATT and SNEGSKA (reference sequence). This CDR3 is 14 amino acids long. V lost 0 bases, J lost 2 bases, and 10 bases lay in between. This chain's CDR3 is CSARDSHFQETQYF. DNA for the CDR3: TGCAGTGCTAGAGATTCCCACTTTCAAGAGACCCAGTACTTC.

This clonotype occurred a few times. Here the CDR3 DNA reads TGTGCCAGCAGTAGAAAGGGGGGACAAGACGAGCAGTACTTC. This codes for CASSRKGGQDEQYF. This chain joins TRBV27 and TRBJ2-7; D could derive from TRBD1 or TRBD2 (6 bases each). The length of the CDR3 is 14 residues. Germline lookup yields CDR1 MNHEY and CDR2 SMNVEV (reference sequence). The germline V and J ends were trimmed by 5 bases and 5 bases, with 16 bases remaining between them.

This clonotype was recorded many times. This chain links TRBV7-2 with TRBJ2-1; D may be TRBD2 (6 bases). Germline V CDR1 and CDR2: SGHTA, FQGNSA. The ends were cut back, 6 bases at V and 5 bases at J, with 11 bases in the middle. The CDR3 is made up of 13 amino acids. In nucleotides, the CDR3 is TGTGCCAGCAGTCGCGGGACTGACAATGAGCAGTTCTTC. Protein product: CASSRGTDNEQFF.

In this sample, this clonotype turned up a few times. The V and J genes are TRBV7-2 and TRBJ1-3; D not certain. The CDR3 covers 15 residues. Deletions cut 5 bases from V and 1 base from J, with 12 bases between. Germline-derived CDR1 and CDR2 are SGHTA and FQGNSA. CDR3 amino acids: CASSPRLNSGNTIYF. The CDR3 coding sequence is TGTGCCAGCAGCCCCCGTTTGAATTCTGGAAACACCATATATTTT. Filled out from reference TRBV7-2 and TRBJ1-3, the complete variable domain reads GAGVSQSPSNKVTEKGKDVELRCDPISGHTALYWYRQSLGQGLEFLIYFQGNSAPDKSGLPSDRFSAERTGGSVSTLTIQRTQQEDSAVYLCASSPRLNSGNTIYFGEGSWLTVV.

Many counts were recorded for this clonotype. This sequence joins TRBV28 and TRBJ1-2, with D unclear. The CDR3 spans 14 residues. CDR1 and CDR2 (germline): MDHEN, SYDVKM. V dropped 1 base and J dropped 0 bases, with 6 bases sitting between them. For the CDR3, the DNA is TGTGCCAGCAGTTTATCCATCCCTAACTATGGCTACACCTTC. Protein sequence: CASSLSIPNYGYTF.

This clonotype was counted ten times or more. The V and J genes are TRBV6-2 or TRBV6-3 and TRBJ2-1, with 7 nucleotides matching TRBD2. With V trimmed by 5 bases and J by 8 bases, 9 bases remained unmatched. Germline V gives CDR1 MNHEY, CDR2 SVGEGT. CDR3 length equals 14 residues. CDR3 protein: CASSARRGTYEQFF. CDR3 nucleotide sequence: TGTGCCAGCAGTGCTCGGCGGGGGACGTATGAGCAGTTCTTC.

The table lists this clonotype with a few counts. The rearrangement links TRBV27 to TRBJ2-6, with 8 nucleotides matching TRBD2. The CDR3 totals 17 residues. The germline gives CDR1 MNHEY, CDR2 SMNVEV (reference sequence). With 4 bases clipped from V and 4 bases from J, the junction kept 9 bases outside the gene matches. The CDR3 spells CASSSGLGRPGANVLTF. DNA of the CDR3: TGTGCCAGCAGTTCGGGACTAGGTCGACCCGGGGCCAACGTCCTGACTTTC.

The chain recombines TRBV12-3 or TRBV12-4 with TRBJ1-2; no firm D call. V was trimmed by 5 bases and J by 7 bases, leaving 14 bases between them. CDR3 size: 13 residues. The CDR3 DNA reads TGTGCCAGCAGTGACTTAGTTGGCTCTGGCTACACCTTC. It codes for CASSDLVGSGYTF.

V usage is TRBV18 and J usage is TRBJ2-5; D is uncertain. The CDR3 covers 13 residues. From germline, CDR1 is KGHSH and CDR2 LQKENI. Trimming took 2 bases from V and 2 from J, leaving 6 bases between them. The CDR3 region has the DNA TGTGCCAGCTCACCAACTCAGCAAGAGACCCAGTACTTC. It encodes CASSPTQQETQYF.

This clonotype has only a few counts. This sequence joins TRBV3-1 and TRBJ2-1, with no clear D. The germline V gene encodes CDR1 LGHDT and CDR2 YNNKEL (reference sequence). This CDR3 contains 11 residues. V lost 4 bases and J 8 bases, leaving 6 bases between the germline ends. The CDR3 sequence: CASSLYDEQFF. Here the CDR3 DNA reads TGTGCCAGCAGCCTATATGATGAGCAGTTCTTC.

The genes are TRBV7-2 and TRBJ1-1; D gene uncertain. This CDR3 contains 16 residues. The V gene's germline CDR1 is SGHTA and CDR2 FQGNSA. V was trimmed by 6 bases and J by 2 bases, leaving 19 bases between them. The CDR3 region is CASSPRAPNLNTEAFF. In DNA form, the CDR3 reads TGTGCCAGCAGTCCCCGGGCCCCAAATCTCAACACTGAAGCTTTCTTT.

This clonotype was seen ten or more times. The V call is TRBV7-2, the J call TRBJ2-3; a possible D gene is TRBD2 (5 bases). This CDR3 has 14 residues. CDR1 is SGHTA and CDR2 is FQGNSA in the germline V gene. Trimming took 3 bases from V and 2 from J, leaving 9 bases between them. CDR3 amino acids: CASSFRGTTDTQYF. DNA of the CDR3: TGTGCCAGCAGCTTTCGGGGAACCACAGATACGCAGTATTTT.

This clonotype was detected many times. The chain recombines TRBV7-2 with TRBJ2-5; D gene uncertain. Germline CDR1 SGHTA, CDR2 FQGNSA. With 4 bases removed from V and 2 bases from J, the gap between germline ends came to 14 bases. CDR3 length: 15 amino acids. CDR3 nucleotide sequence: TGTGCCAGCAGCTCAGGCGGTGCAAGGCAAGAGACCCAGTACTTC. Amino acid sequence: CASSSGGARQETQYF. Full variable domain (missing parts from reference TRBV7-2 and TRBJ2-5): GAGVSQSPSNKVTEKGKDVELRCDPISGHTALYWYRQSLGQGLEFLIYFQGNSAPDKSGLPSDRFSAERTGGSVSTLTIQRTQQEDSAVYLCASSSGGARQETQYFGPGTRLLVL.